What follows are 29 T cell receptor beta chains derived from one specimen sequenced in a study of shared clonotypes between healthy human individuals. The protocol was immunoSEQ multiplex PCR, while the TCRdb copy is restricted to in-frame clones and leaves out a portion. The profile shows about a million clones, over 75% of them singletons. The specimen sequenced was memory CD4+ T cells sorted from blood. Stated subset: CD45RA-negative fraction. These receptors originate from a man between 18 and 35 years old in good health.

This CDR3 is CAWSEQFYGYTF. DNA for the CDR3: TGTGCCTGGAGTGAGCAGTTCTATGGCTACACCTTC. This rearrangement joins TRBV30 to TRBJ1-2, with D unclear. Germline V gene sequence: CDR1 GTSNPN, CDR2 SVGIG (reference sequence). There are 12 residues in the CDR3. V was trimmed by 1 base and J by 4 bases, leaving 7 bases between them.

The chain carries TRBV9 and TRBJ2-5, with TRBD2 matching 7 bases. CDR3 length: 16 amino acids. Germline CDR1 is SGDLS and CDR2 is YYNGEE. Trimming cost V 4 bases and J 7 bases; bases outside gene matches: 16. Here the CDR3 reads CASSPTGGRLGGTQYF. The CDR3 region has the DNA TGTGCCAGCAGCCCGACTGGCGGGAGATTAGGCGGGACCCAGTACTTC. The whole variable domain, remainder taken from reference TRBV9 and TRBJ2-5, is DSGVTQTPKHLITATGQRVTLRCSPRSGDLSVYWYQQSLDQGLQFLIQYYNGEERAKGNILERFSAQQFPDLHSELNLSSLELGDSALYFCASSPTGGRLGGTQYFGPGTRLLVL.

The chain recombines TRBV6-5 with TRBJ1-2; TRBD1 might be the D (6 bases). Trimming shortened V by 5 bases and J by 5 bases, and 15 bases separated the two germline ends. The CDR3 extends over 14 amino acids. Germline loops: CDR1 MNHEY, CDR2 SVGAGI. CDR3 in amino acids: CASSVSGDFYGYTF. As DNA, the CDR3 is TGTGCCAGCAGTGTCTCAGGGGACTTTTATGGCTACACCTTC.

V gene TRBV28 combines with J gene TRBJ2-7; 10 positions agree with TRBD1. There are 15 residues in the CDR3. V shed 4 bases and J 6 bases; nucleotides not matched to a gene: 9. The V gene's germline CDR1 is MDHEN and CDR2 SYDVKM. The CDR3 nucleotides are TGTGCCAGCAGTTCGTTCCGGGACAGGGGATCCGAGCAGTACTTC. The encoded protein is CASSSFRDRGSEQYF.

This clone was seen a few times. CDR3 loop: CASQLTNEKLFF. CDR3 in DNA: TGTGCCAGCCAGTTGACTAATGAAAAACTGTTTTTT. The chain couples TRBV7-9 to TRBJ1-4; D is unresolved. CDR1 is SEHNR and CDR2 is FQNEAQ in the germline V gene (reference sequence). Trimming shortened V by 8 bases and J by 2 bases, and 6 bases separated the two germline ends. The CDR3 runs to 12 residues.

This clone has only a few counts. V and J are TRBV5-4 and TRBJ2-3; TRBD1 agrees at 9 bases. The germline V gene encodes CDR1 SGHNT and CDR2 YYREEE (reference sequence). V trimming: 2 bases; J trimming: 4 bases; junction bases outside the gene matches: 8. This CDR3 is 16 amino acids long. The CDR3 bases are TGTGCCAGCAGCTTCCACCGGGACAGGGAGTCAGATACGCAGTATTTT. Its protein product is CASSFHRDRESDTQYF.

This clone turned up a few times. The CDR3 DNA reads as TGTGCCAGCTCAGGCTCAGGGGTGGGCAATCAGCCCCAGCATTTT. The encoded protein is CASSGSGVGNQPQHF. J is TRBJ1-5 and V is TRBV18; a possible D gene is TRBD1 (6 bases). The germline V gene encodes CDR1 KGHSH and CDR2 LQKENI. V lost 5 bases, J lost 2 bases, and 13 bases lay in between. The CDR3 has 15 residues.

V is TRBV7-2 and J is TRBJ1-2; D gene uncertain. Between the trimmed V and J ends, which lost 3 bases and 0 bases, there was a span of 5 bases. Germline-derived CDR1 and CDR2 are SGHTA and FQGNSA. The CDR3 loop spans 13 amino acids. CDR3 protein: CASSFQANYGYTF. CDR3 DNA sequence: TGTGCCAGCAGCTTCCAAGCTAACTATGGCTACACCTTC.

The V gene is TRBV18, the J gene TRBJ2-7; D perhaps matches TRBD1 (6 bases). This CDR3 region has 13 residues. CDR1 and CDR2 from the germline V gene are KGHSH and LQKENI. V gave up 4 bases and J gave up 2 bases, with 9 bases separating them. CDR3 coding DNA: TGTGCCAGCTCACTGGGGGCCCCCTACGAGCAGTACTTC. This gives the protein CASSLGAPYEQYF.

This chain links TRBV11-2 with TRBJ1-3; D unresolved. With 0 bases removed from V and 0 bases from J, the gap between germline ends came to 9 bases. The germline gives CDR1 SGHAT, CDR2 FQNNGV. This CDR3 is built from 16 residues. CDR3 nucleotides: TGTGCCAGCAGCTTAGATCACGGTTCCTCTGGAAACACCATATATTTT. This codes for CASSLDHGSSGNTIYF.

The chain employs TRBV19 and TRBJ2-1; D possibly corresponds to TRBD1 (6 bases). With 3 bases removed from V and 8 bases from J, the gap between germline ends came to 14 bases. CDR3 size: 14 residues. The germline V gene has CDR1 LNHDA and CDR2 SQIVND (reference sequence). The CDR3 loop reads CASSMWGPTDEQFF. CDR3 in DNA: TGTGCCAGTAGTATGTGGGGGCCCACGGATGAGCAGTTCTTC.

The chain carries TRBV7-8 and TRBJ1-3, with D possibly TRBD1 on 5 matching bases. CDR1 SGHVS and CDR2 FQNEAQ come from the germline V gene. The CDR3 is 17 amino acids. V lost 5 bases and J lost 4, with 21 bases in between. The CDR3 loop is CASSAHKPGLGGNTIYF. The CDR3 bases are TGTGCCAGCAGCGCGCATAAACCGGGACTAGGGGGAAACACCATATATTTT.

This rearrangement joins TRBV5-8 to TRBJ1-2; D uncertain. Trimming stripped 5 bases from V and 4 bases from J, with 21 bases between. The CDR3 covers 16 residues. From germline, CDR1 is SGHTS and CDR2 YDEGEE. The CDR3 sequence is CASSLLRLTVLYGYTF. CDR3 nucleotides: TGTGCCAGCAGTCTCCTACGTCTCACAGTGCTCTATGGCTACACCTTC.

This clone was picked up a small number of times. This sequence joins TRBV5-4 and TRBJ2-3; maybe TRBD2 (6 bases). The germline V gene encodes CDR1 SGHNT and CDR2 YYREEE (reference sequence). V dropped 0 bases and J dropped 1 base, with 12 bases sitting between them. This CDR3 spans 16 amino acids. CDR3 in amino acids: CASSLAGGDRTDTQYF. CDR3 in DNA: TGTGCCAGCAGCTTGGCGGGCGGGGACCGCACAGATACGCAGTATTTT.

V is TRBV6-4 and J is TRBJ2-3, with D unclear. The CDR3 contains 15 residues. Per the germline V gene, CDR1 is MRHNA and CDR2 is SNTAGT. V was pared by 5 bases and J by 2 bases, with 14 bases between. The CDR3 is CASSLRVAPTDTQYF. CDR3 DNA: TGTGCCAGCAGTCTGCGAGTCGCCCCCACAGATACGCAGTATTTT.

This clone appeared once. The chain is built from TRBV2 and TRBJ1-4; D unresolved. This CDR3 spans 15 amino acids. With 6 bases removed from V and 0 bases from J, the gap between germline ends came to 11 bases. Germline V lookup: CDR1 SNHLY, CDR2 FYNNEI. The CDR3 bases are TGTGCCAGCAGGGCGAGCGGGGCAACTAATGAAAAACTGTTTTTT. This encodes CASRASGATNEKLFF.

The chain recombines TRBV6-5 with TRBJ1-2; 8 bases agree with TRBD1. Germline V gene data show CDR1 as MNHEY and CDR2 as SVGAGI. CDR3 length equals 15 residues. V was pared by 8 bases and J by 6 bases, with 14 bases of the junction left unmatched. The CDR3 reads CASGGQGKGDDGYTF. As DNA, the CDR3 is TGTGCCAGCGGAGGACAGGGTAAAGGGGACGATGGCTACACCTTC.

CDR3 nucleotide sequence: TGCAGCGTTGTGCCCGCAGATACGCAGTATTTT. This sequence encodes CSVVPADTQYF. The chain combines TRBV29-1 with TRBJ2-3; D call uncertain. Germline loops: CDR1 SQVTM, CDR2 ANQGSEA. The germline V and J ends were trimmed by 4 bases and 4 bases, with 6 bases remaining between them. This CDR3 region has 11 residues.

J is TRBJ1-5 and V is TRBV29-1; maybe TRBD1 (5 bases). V was clipped by 6 bases and J by 0 bases, with 9 bases between them. The germline V gene encodes CDR1 SQVTM and CDR2 ANQGSEA. CDR3 length: 13 amino acids. The DNA for the CDR3 is TGCAGCGTAAGGACAAATAGCAATCAGCCCCAGCATTTT. Its protein is CSVRTNSNQPQHF.

This clone was counted only a few times. J is TRBJ2-6 and V is TRBV5-8; D not certain. Germline assignment: CDR1 SGHTS and CDR2 YDEGEE. The CDR3 is 16 amino acids. V lost 0 bases and J lost 4, with 11 bases in between. CDR3 bases: TGTGCCAGCAGCTTGGTGGCTACAGCGGGGGCCAACGTCCTGACTTTC. Its translation: CASSLVATAGANVLTF.

The CDR3 DNA follows: TGTGCCAGCAGCTTGAGCGGCGGGAGGGCTAACACCGGGGAGCTGTTTTTT. This translates into CASSLSGGRANTGELFF. V is TRBV5-4 and J is TRBJ2-2; TRBD2 aligns across 9 bases. J lost 2 bases, V lost 1 base, and 6 bases had no gene match. This CDR3 has 17 residues. Germline V gene sequence: CDR1 SGHNT, CDR2 YYREEE (reference sequence).

The gene calls are TRBV27 and TRBJ1-1; no reliable D call. Germline CDR1 is MNHEY and CDR2 is SMNVEV (reference sequence). This CDR3 has 12 residues. Trimming removed 8 bases from V and 0 bases from J, with 7 bases in between. CDR3 loop: CASGRLNTEAFF. The DNA for the CDR3 is TGTGCCAGCGGCAGATTGAACACTGAAGCTTTCTTT.

The J gene is TRBJ1-1, the V gene TRBV18, with D maybe TRBD1 (6 bases). V gave up 3 bases and J gave up 4 bases, with 15 bases separating them. This CDR3 spans 15 amino acids. The germline V gene encodes CDR1 KGHSH and CDR2 LQKENI. Here the CDR3 reads CASSPEGGPFTEAFF. The CDR3, as DNA: TGTGCCAGCTCACCGGAGGGGGGGCCCTTCACTGAAGCTTTCTTT. The variable domain in full, completed from reference TRBV18 and TRBJ1-1, reads NAGVMQNPRHLVRRRGQEARLRCSPMKGHSHVYWYRQLPEEGLKFMVYLQKENIIDESGMPKERFSAEFPKEGPSILRIQQVVRGDSAAYFCASSPEGGPFTEAFFGQGTRLTVV.

V gene TRBV6-5 combines with J gene TRBJ2-5; D gene unclear. Trimming pared 5 bases from V and 3 bases from J, leaving 4 bases between. Germline V gene data show CDR1 as MNHEY and CDR2 as SVGAGI. The CDR3 is made up of 11 amino acids. The CDR3: CASSIEETQYF. Written as DNA, the CDR3 is TGTGCCAGCAGTATCGAAGAGACCCAGTACTTC.

This clone was seen many times. Other DNA sequences within the sample encode an identical CDR3. The chain has TRBV30 and TRBJ2-2; D remains unclear. Germline loops: CDR1 GTSNPN, CDR2 SVGIG (reference sequence). V was pared by 2 bases and J by 9 bases, with 7 bases between. The CDR3 has 11 amino acids. The CDR3 loop reads CAWSPTRELFF. The DNA of the CDR3 is TGTGCCTGGAGTCCGACCCGGGAGCTGTTTTTT.

Turning to this clone: The junction departs from the called germline gene at one end, perhaps through a read error. The chain carries TRBV30 and TRBJ2-7, with TRBD1 as a possible D gene (6 bases). The CDR3 has 11 residues. Looked up from germline, CDR1 is GTSNPN and CDR2 is SVGIG (reference sequence). CDR3 sequence reads: CAWSVLEQGNF. The CDR3 DNA follows: TGTGCCTGGAGTGTATTGGAACAGGGTAACTTC.

This clone was recorded once. CDR3 sequence (DNA): TGTGCCAGCAGCTTAGGACTAGCAGACTACAATGAGCAGTTCTTC. Its protein is CASSLGLADYNEQFF. The V and J genes are TRBV7-2 and TRBJ2-1; TRBD2 matches at 7 bases. The CDR3 consists of 15 residues. With V trimmed by 1 base and J by 3 bases, 3 bases remained unmatched. Germline V lookup: CDR1 SGHTA, CDR2 FQGNSA.

This rearrangement joins TRBV7-8 to TRBJ1-1; no reliable D call. Germline V gene data show CDR1 as SGHVS and CDR2 as FQNEAQ. This CDR3 is built from 13 residues. V was trimmed by 1 base and J by 8 bases, leaving 11 bases between them. The CDR3 sequence is CASSLGTVGEAFF. For the CDR3, the DNA is TGTGCCAGCAGCTTAGGGACCGTCGGGGAAGCTTTCTTT.

The chain carries TRBV2 and TRBJ2-5, with TRBD1 identical over 8 bases. The CDR3 spans 14 residues. Germline CDR1 and CDR2: SNHLY and FYNNEI. The V segment lost 5 bases and the J segment 1 base; nucleotides outside the gene matches: 3. The CDR3 reads CASSKDRAQETQYF. The DNA for the CDR3 is TGTGCCAGCAGTAAGGACAGGGCCCAAGAGACCCAGTACTTC.